This T cell receptor (beta chain) comes out of a study of cytomegalovirus exposure and HLA in healthy donors. Whole-study findings and limits: Immune exposure information available was restricted to CMV serostatus.

Both 60 Vbeta primers and 13 Jbeta primers went into the PCR. The method was immunoSEQ multiplex PCR; TCRdb's version includes in-frame clones alone and lacks a portion of them. This repertoire includes 100,000 to 150,000 clones. Points on this clone: Its antigen remains unidentified.

Specimen: PBMCs. The sequence derives from a middle-aged man in good health and CMV-seronegative.

The CDR3 protein is CASSPTGGASPYGYTF. The CDR3 DNA reads as TGCGCCAGCAGCCCAACAGGGGGCGCTTCCCCTTATGGCTACACCTTC. J is TRBJ1-2 and V is TRBV5-1; TRBD1 agrees at 9 bases. V lost 4 bases, J lost 5 bases, and 12 bases stayed unmatched. The CDR3 spans 16 residues. Germline assignment: CDR1 SGHRS and CDR2 YFSETQ.